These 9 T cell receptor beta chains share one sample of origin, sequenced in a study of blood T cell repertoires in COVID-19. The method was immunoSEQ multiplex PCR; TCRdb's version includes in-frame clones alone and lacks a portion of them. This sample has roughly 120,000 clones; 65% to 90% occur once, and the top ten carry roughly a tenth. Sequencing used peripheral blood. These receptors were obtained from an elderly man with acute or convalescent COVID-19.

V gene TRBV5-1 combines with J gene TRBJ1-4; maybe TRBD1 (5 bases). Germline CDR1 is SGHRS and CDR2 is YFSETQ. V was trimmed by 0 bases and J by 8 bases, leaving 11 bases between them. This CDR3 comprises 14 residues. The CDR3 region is CASSLGQGGEKLFF. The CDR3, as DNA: TGCGCCAGCAGCTTGGGGCAGGGAGGGGAAAAACTGTTTTTT.

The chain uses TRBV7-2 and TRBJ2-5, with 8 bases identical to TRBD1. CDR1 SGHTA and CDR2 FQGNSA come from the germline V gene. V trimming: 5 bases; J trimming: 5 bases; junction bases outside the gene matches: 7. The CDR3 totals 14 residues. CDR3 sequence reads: CASSGDRGDETQYF. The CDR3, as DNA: TGTGCCAGCAGCGGTGACAGGGGTGATGAGACCCAGTACTTC.

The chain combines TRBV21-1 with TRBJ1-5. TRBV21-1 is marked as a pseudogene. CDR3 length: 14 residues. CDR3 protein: CASSKGEVHQPQHF. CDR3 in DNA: TGTGCCAGCAGCAAGGGGGAGGTTCATCAGCCCCAGCATTTT.

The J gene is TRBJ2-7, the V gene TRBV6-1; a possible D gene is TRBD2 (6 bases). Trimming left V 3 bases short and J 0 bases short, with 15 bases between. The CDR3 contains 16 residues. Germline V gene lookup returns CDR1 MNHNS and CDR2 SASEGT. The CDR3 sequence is CASSDSGRKSSYEQYF. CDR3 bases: TGTGCCAGCAGTGATAGTGGGAGGAAGAGCTCCTACGAGCAGTACTTC.

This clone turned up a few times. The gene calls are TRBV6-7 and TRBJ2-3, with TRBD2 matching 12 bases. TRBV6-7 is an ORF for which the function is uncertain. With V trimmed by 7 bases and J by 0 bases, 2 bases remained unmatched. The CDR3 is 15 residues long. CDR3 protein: CASNLAGGSTDTQYF. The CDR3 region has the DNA TGTGCCAGCAATCTAGCGGGGGGGAGCACAGATACGCAGTATTTT.

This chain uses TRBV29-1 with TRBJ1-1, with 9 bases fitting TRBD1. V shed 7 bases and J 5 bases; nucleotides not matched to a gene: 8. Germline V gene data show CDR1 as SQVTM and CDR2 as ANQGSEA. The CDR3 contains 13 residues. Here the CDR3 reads CSATTGGWTEAFF. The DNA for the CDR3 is TGCAGCGCAACGACAGGGGGTTGGACTGAAGCTTTCTTT.

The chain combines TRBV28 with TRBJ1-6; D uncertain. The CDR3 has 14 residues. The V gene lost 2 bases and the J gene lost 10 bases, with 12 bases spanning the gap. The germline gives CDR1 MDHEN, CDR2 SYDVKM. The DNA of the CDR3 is TGTGCCAGCAGTTTAGGTCGGAGTTGGTCACCCCTCCACTTT. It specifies CASSLGRSWSPLHF.

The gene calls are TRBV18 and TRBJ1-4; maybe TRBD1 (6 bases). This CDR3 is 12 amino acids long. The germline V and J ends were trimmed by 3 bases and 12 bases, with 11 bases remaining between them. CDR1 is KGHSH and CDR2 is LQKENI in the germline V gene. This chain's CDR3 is CASSPSRQELFF. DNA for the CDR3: TGTGCCAGCTCACCCTCTAGACAGGAACTGTTTTTT. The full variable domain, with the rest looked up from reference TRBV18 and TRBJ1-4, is NAGVMQNPRHLVRRRGQEARLRCSPMKGHSHVYWYRQLPEEGLKFMVYLQKENIIDESGMPKERFSAEFPKEGPSILRIQQVVRGDSAAYFCASSPSRQELFFGSGTQLSVL.

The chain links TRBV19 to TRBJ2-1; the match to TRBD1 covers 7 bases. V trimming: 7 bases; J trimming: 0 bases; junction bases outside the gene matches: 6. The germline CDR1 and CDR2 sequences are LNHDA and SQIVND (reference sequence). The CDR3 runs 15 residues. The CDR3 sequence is CASIPRQGSYNEQFF. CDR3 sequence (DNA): TGTGCCAGTATTCCCAGACAGGGCTCCTACAATGAGCAGTTCTTC.